This TCR beta chain originates from a study of blood T cell repertoires in COVID-19. The protocol was immunoSEQ multiplex PCR, while the TCRdb copy is restricted to in-frame clones and leaves out a portion. This table holds 150,000 or so clones, 80% to 85% found once. CDR1 ENHRY and CDR2 SYGVKD come from the germline V gene. With V trimmed by 9 bases and J by 4 bases, 12 bases remained unmatched. The CDR3 runs 14 residues. This clonotype was sampled from a woman between 55 and 75 years old with acute or convalescent COVID-19. Sequences were obtained from peripheral blood. The chain uses TRBV10-3 and TRBJ2-7; 7 bases are a match to TRBD1. CDR3 coding DNA: TGTGCCATTCAAACAGGGGTTAATGGTTACGAGCAGTACTTC. It codes for CAIQTGVNGYEQYF.